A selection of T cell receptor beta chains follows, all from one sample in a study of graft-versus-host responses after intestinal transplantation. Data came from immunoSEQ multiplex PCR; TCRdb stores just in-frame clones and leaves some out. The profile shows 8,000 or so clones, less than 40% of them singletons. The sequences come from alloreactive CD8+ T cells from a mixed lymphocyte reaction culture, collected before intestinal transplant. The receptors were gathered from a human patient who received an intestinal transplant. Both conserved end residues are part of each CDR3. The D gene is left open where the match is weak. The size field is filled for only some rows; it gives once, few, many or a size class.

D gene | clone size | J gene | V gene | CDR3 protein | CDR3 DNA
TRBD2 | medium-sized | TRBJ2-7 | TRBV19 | CASSLTSGVAYEQYF | TGTGCCAGTAGTCTAACTAGCGGGGTCGCCTACGAGCAGTACTTC
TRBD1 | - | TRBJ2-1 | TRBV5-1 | CASSTSGTGYNEQFF | TGCGCCAGCAGCACCTCCGGGACAGGGTACAATGAGCAGTTCTTC
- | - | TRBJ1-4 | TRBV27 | CASRSYREGKLFF | TGTGCCAGCAGAAGTTACAGGGAAGGAAAACTGTTTTTT
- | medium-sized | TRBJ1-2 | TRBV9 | CASSVGARNYGYTF | TGTGCCAGCAGCGTAGGCGCCAGGAACTATGGCTACACCTTC
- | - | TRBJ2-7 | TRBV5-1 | CASSLSYSTHYEQYF | TGCGCCAGCAGCTTGAGTTACAGTACCCACTACGAGCAGTACTTC
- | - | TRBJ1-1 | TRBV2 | CASRDTGRTEAFF | TGTGCCAGCAGAGACACAGGGCGCACTGAAGCTTTCTTT
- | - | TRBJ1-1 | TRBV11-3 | CASSGYREMNTEAFF | TGTGCCAGCAGCGGGTACAGGGAAATGAACACTGAAGCTTTCTTT
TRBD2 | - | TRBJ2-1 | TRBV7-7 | CASSPYYERGYNEQFF | TGTGCCAGCAGCCCATATTACGAGCGGGGGTACAATGAGCAGTTCTTC
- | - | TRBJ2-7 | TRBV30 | CAWSAVASYEQYF | TGTGCCTGGAGTGCGGTAGCCTCCTACGAGCAGTACTTC
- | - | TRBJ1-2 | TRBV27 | CASSSTGFGGYTF | TGTGCCAGCAGTTCCACAGGGTTTGGTGGCTACACCTTC
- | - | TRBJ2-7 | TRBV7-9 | CASSVTYEQYF | TGTGCCAGCAGCGTTACCTACGAGCAGTACTTC
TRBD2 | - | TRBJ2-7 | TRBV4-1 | CASSQVATSGYEQYF | TGCGCCAGCAGCCAAGTAGCGACTAGCGGATACGAGCAGTACTTC
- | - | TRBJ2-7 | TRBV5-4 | CARGRGEQYF | TGTGCCAGGGGAAGGGGGGAGCAGTACTTC
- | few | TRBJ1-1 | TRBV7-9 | CASSFGGWGTEAFF | TGTGCCAGCAGCTTTGGGGGGTGGGGCACTGAAGCTTTCTTT
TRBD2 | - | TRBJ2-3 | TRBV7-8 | CASSLRLAGITDTQYF | TGTGCCAGCAGCTTAAGACTAGCGGGGATCACAGATACGCAGTATTTT
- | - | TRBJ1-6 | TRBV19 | CASSYLPGTRYNSPLHF | TGTGCCAGTAGTTACCTGCCCGGGACACGTTATAATTCACCCCTCCACTTT
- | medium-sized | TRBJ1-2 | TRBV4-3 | CASSQDWGGGYGYTF | TGCGCCAGCAGCCAAGATTGGGGAGGCGGATATGGCTACACCTTC
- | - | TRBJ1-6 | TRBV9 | CASSVGPGRKNSPLHF | -
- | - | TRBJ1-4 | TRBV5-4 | CASSFFGGEDNEKLFF | TGTGCCAGCAGCTTTTTTGGGGGGGAGGATAATGAAAAACTGTTTTTT
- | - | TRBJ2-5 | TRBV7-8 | CASSPFWAPRKETQYF | TGTGCCAGCAGCCCCTTCTGGGCCCCGAGAAAAGAGACCCAGTACTTC
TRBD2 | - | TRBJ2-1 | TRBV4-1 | CASSHKKLAVAYNEQFF | TGCGCCAGCAGCCACAAGAAACTAGCGGTCGCCTACAATGAGCAGTTCTTC
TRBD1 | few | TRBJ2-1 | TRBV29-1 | CSVAGTGPNEQFF | TGCAGCGTTGCGGGGACAGGTCCCAATGAGCAGTTCTTC